The 30 T cell receptor beta chains listed next were all sequenced from one sample in a study of shared clonotypes between healthy human individuals. Some clones are missing from TCRdb's copy, which holds only in-frame ones; the method was immunoSEQ multiplex PCR. The sample holds under 1,100,000 clones, about 80% seen once. Sequencing was carried out using memory CD4+ T cells from PBMCs. Subset in this sample: CD45RA-negative fraction. The receptors were sampled from a man between 18 and 29 years old in good health. Some clones in this sample may be carry-over from other donors' samples.

The gene calls are TRBV27 and TRBJ1-2, with D possibly being TRBD1 (5 bases). The CDR3 length is 17 residues. The V end lost 6 bases, the J end lost 6 bases, and 26 bases lay between the germline ends. Looked up from germline, CDR1 is MNHEY and CDR2 is SMNVEV (reference sequence). The DNA for the CDR3 is TGTGCCAGCAGAACCTTTCTAAAGGGAGTCGGGGGGAATGGCTACACCTTC. It codes for CASRTFLKGVGGNGYTF.

This clone was observed at least ten times. J is TRBJ2-3 and V is TRBV7-2, with D possibly being TRBD2 (6 bases). Germline lookup yields CDR1 SGHTA and CDR2 FQGNSA. This CDR3 comprises 14 residues. The V and J ends lost 7 bases and 5 bases respectively, with 16 bases between them. CDR3 sequence (DNA): TGTGCCAGCACCTCAGGAGGGCTGTTAGATACGCAGTATTTT. Encoded protein: CASTSGGLLDTQYF. Together with reference TRBV7-2 and TRBJ2-3, the CDR3 gives the full variable domain: GAGVSQSPSNKVTEKGKDVELRCDPISGHTALYWYRQSLGQGLEFLIYFQGNSAPDKSGLPSDRFSAERTGGSVSTLTIQRTQQEDSAVYLCASTSGGLLDTQYFGPGTRLTVL.

As to this clone: This CDR3 is also generated by other DNA sequences in the sample. The chain has TRBV5-1 and TRBJ1-3; D uncertain. The CDR3 consists of 13 residues. From germline, CDR1 is SGHRS and CDR2 YFSETQ. Trimming took off 0 bases at V and 4 bases at J, with 5 bases between the two ends. The CDR3 DNA is TGCGCCAGCAGCTTGGGGCAAGGAAACACCATATATTTT. This codes for CASSLGQGNTIYF.

J is TRBJ1-1 and V is TRBV5-1, with no clear D. CDR1 and CDR2 from the germline V gene are SGHRS and YFSETQ. The CDR3 has 15 amino acids. V was cut by 0 bases and J by 1 base, with 10 bases left in between. The CDR3 bases are TGCGCCAGCAGCTTGGAGCCGGGTGGGAACACTGAAGCTTTCTTT. It specifies CASSLEPGGNTEAFF.

This chain connects TRBV7-2 to TRBJ2-1; 11 bases fit TRBD2. Germline trimming cut 5 bases from V and 6 bases from J; bases unmatched to any gene: 9. The germline V gene has CDR1 SGHTA and CDR2 FQGNSA. The CDR3 runs to 16 residues. The CDR3 coding sequence is TGTGCCAGCAGCCCACTTACTAGCGGGAGAGGCAATGAGCAGTTCTTC. Translation: CASSPLTSGRGNEQFF.

The rearrangement joins TRBV11-2 to TRBJ1-3, with 7 bases aligning to TRBD1. Germline CDR1 and CDR2: SGHAT and FQNNGV. The CDR3 sequence is 15 residues long. J was trimmed by 0 bases and V by 5 bases; bases with no gene match: 4. For the CDR3, the DNA is TGTGCCAGCAGCCACAACAGGGGCTCTGGAAACACCATATATTTT. Protein product: CASSHNRGSGNTIYF.

The chain carries TRBV28 and TRBJ2-1; 10 positions agree with TRBD2. There are 14 residues in the CDR3. Germline values: CDR1 MDHEN, CDR2 SYDVKM. With V trimmed by 5 bases and J by 7 bases, 5 bases remained unmatched. The CDR3 nucleotides are TGTGCCAGCAGTACCCCTAGCGGGGGTAATGAGCAGTTCTTC. The encoded protein is CASSTPSGGNEQFF.

The chain employs TRBV14 and TRBJ2-7; D not certain. This CDR3 has 12 amino acids. V dropped 1 base and J dropped 6 bases, with 7 bases sitting between them. CDR1 and CDR2 (germline): SGHDN, FVKESK. Here the CDR3 reads CASSQGESEQYF. CDR3 DNA: TGTGCCAGCAGCCAAGGGGAATCCGAGCAGTACTTC. Full variable domain (missing parts from reference TRBV14 and TRBJ2-7): EAGVTQFPSHSVIEKGQTVTLRCDPISGHDNLYWYRRVMGKEIKFLLHFVKESKQDESGMPNNRFLAERTGGTYSTLKVQPAELEDSGVYFCASSQGESEQYFGPGTRLTVT.

This clone showed up many times. The rearrangement links TRBV9 to TRBJ2-7, with D hard to call. The CDR3 length is 14 residues. Germline-derived CDR1 and CDR2 are SGDLS and YYNGEE. Trimming removed 3 bases at V and 2 bases at J, with 12 bases between. Written as DNA, the CDR3 is TGTGCCAGCAGCGACCCCCTAATGACCTACGAGCAGTACTTC. Protein product: CASSDPLMTYEQYF.

The V and J genes are TRBV28 and TRBJ1-5; the match to TRBD1 covers 8 bases. The V gene's germline CDR1 is MDHEN and CDR2 SYDVKM. The junction had 5 bases not matched to a gene; V was cut back by 6 bases and J by 1 base. The CDR3 covers 15 residues. The CDR3 protein is CASRWTGNSNQPQHF. Written as DNA, the CDR3 is TGTGCCAGCAGGTGGACAGGGAACAGCAATCAGCCCCAGCATTTT.

This rearrangement joins TRBV2 to TRBJ2-2, with D possibly matching TRBD1 (6 bases). Germline-derived CDR1 and CDR2 are SNHLY and FYNNEI. CDR3 length: 13 amino acids. V shed 5 bases and J shed 7 bases, with 11 bases lying between them. CDR3 sequence: CASSSQGSGELFF. The CDR3 DNA reads as TGTGCCAGCAGTTCACAGGGTAGCGGGGAGCTGTTTTTT. Combining the CDR3 with reference TRBV2 and TRBJ2-2 gives the whole variable domain EPEVTQTPSHQVTQMGQEVILRCVPISNHLYFYWYRQILGQKVEFLVSFYNNEISEKSEIFDDQFSVERPDGSNFTLKIRSTKLEDSAMYFCASSSQGSGELFFGEGSRLTVL.

V and J are TRBV5-6 and TRBJ2-7; D gene unclear. The CDR3 spans 14 residues. V dropped 1 base and J dropped 3 bases, with 11 bases sitting between them. The V gene's germline CDR1 is SGHDT and CDR2 YYEEEE. The CDR3 bases are TGTGCCAGCAGCTTGTATTCTTTTTTCTACGAGCAGTACTTC. This encodes CASSLYSFFYEQYF.

This clone was observed a handful of times. Other DNA sequences in this sample translate to the same CDR3. The rearrangement uses TRBV2 and TRBJ2-5; D is undetermined. This CDR3 comprises 13 residues. Germline CDR1 and CDR2: SNHLY and FYNNEI. The V and J ends lost 4 bases and 4 bases respectively, with 10 bases between them. The CDR3 sequence: CASSAAGGETQYF. The DNA for the CDR3 is TGTGCCAGCAGTGCTGCCGGTGGAGAGACCCAGTACTTC.

This clone was recorded a few times. The chain uses TRBV27 and TRBJ2-7, with D perhaps assigned TRBD1 or TRBD2 (5 bases each). This CDR3 spans 13 amino acids. CDR1 is MNHEY and CDR2 is SMNVEV in the germline V gene (reference sequence). Trimming stripped 11 bases from V and 4 bases from J, with 18 bases between. CDR3 coding DNA: TGTGCCGGGCTAGCCCTGAGGGGATACGAGCAGTACTTC. This translates into CAGLALRGYEQYF.

J is TRBJ1-1 and V is TRBV5-1; D not resolved. Germline assignment: CDR1 SGHRS and CDR2 YFSETQ. The CDR3 loop spans 13 amino acids. The V end was cut by 0 bases, the J end by 9 bases, with 12 bases between. In nucleotides, the CDR3 is TGCGCCAGCAGCTTGGCGGGTCCGACGCAAGCTTTCTTT. Its translation: CASSLAGPTQAFF.

V is TRBV5-1 and J is TRBJ2-6, with no clear D. V was trimmed by 4 bases and J by 7 bases, leaving 12 bases between them. Germline CDR1 and CDR2: SGHRS and YFSETQ. This CDR3 region has 14 residues. The CDR3 DNA follows: TGCGCCAGCAGCCCTCTTGAGCGAGCCAACGTCCTGACTTTC. It encodes CASSPLERANVLTF. The full variable domain, its missing parts supplied by reference TRBV5-1 and TRBJ2-6, is KAGVTQTPRYLIKTRGQQVTLSCSPISGHRSVSWYQQTPGQGLQFLFEYFSETQRNKGNFPGRFSGRQFSNSRSEMNVSTLELGDSALYLCASSPLERANVLTFGAGSRLTVL.

V usage is TRBV2 and J usage is TRBJ1-5; 10 bases are shared with TRBD1. Germline V gene lookup returns CDR1 SNHLY and CDR2 FYNNEI. The trim removed 4 bases at V and 1 base at J, leaving 1 base unmatched. The CDR3 is made up of 15 amino acids. DNA for the CDR3: TGTGCCAGCAGTGGGGGACAGGGGAGCAATCAGCCCCAGCATTTT. Amino acid sequence: CASSGGQGSNQPQHF. Complete variable domain (other parts from reference TRBV2 and TRBJ1-5): EPEVTQTPSHQVTQMGQEVILRCVPISNHLYFYWYRQILGQKVEFLVSFYNNEISEKSEIFDDQFSVERPDGSNFTLKIRSTKLEDSAMYFCASSGGQGSNQPQHFGDGTRLSIL.

This clone was recorded at least ten times. This rearrangement joins TRBV7-9 to TRBJ2-3; D might be TRBD1 or TRBD2, each matching 6 bases. V was clipped by 0 bases and J by 3 bases, with 13 bases between them. This CDR3 is built from 16 residues. In germline, CDR1 is SEHNR, CDR2 FQNEAQ (reference sequence). The chain's CDR3 is CASSLAVGGSTDTQYF. In DNA, the CDR3 is TGTGCCAGCAGCTTAGCCGTAGGGGGGAGTACAGATACGCAGTATTTT.

The J gene is TRBJ2-7, the V gene TRBV27; D tentatively reads TRBD1 or TRBD2 (5 bases each). The CDR3 is 15 amino acids. Germline CDR1 is MNHEY and CDR2 is SMNVEV (reference sequence). The ends were cut back, 4 bases at V and 1 base at J, with 14 bases in the middle. CDR3: CASSWDEVVSYEQYF. The CDR3 DNA reads as TGTGCCAGCAGTTGGGACGAGGTGGTTTCCTACGAGCAGTACTTC.

The chain employs TRBV2 and TRBJ1-3; 8 bases match TRBD1. After removal of 4 bases from V and 2 bases from J, the junction contained 7 bases not matched to a gene. This CDR3 has 16 residues. In germline, CDR1 is SNHLY, CDR2 FYNNEI. For the CDR3, the DNA is TGTGCCAGCAGTGGGACAGGGAAGGCGGCTGGAAACACCATATATTTT. Encoded protein: CASSGTGKAAGNTIYF.

The chain couples TRBV11-3 to TRBJ2-7, with 8 positions matching TRBD1. J gave up 2 bases and V 3 bases, and 3 bases lay outside the gene matches. This CDR3 region has 14 residues. Per the germline V gene, CDR1 is SGHNT and CDR2 is YENEEA. The CDR3 loop reads CASSFGTGPYEQYF. The CDR3 DNA sequence: TGTGCCAGCAGCTTCGGGACAGGCCCCTACGAGCAGTACTTC.

About this clone itself: A read error may be the cause here, since a much bigger clone is one base away. The chain employs TRBV5-4 and TRBJ2-7; D is possibly TRBD1 (6 bases). CDR1 and CDR2 from the germline V gene are SGHNT and YYREEE (reference sequence). This CDR3 has 12 residues. Trimming removed 4 bases at V and 3 bases at J, with 8 bases between. The CDR3 bases are TGTGCCAGCAGCATACAGGGCTACGAGCAGTACTTC. The encoded protein is CASSIQGYEQYF.

This clone appeared a single time. The chain links TRBV14 to TRBJ1-1; 7 bases match TRBD1. V was clipped by 0 bases and J by 2 bases; unmatched bases: 12. The CDR3 is 18 residues long. Germline V gene lookup returns CDR1 SGHDN and CDR2 FVKESK. CDR3 sequence (DNA): TGTGCCAGCAGCCAAGAAGGTAATTGGGACAGCGTTAACACTGAAGCTTTCTTT. Encoded protein: CASSQEGNWDSVNTEAFF.

The chain carries TRBV28 and TRBJ2-1, with TRBD2 matching 8 bases. J was trimmed by 5 bases and V by 3 bases; bases with no gene match: 0. The germline V gene has CDR1 MDHEN and CDR2 SYDVKM. The CDR3 spans 13 residues. CDR3 protein: CASSFGRDNEQFF. CDR3 nucleotide sequence: TGTGCCAGCAGTTTCGGGAGGGACAATGAGCAGTTCTTC.

The sample holds many counts of this clone. The chain links TRBV6-6 to TRBJ2-1; TRBD2 might be the D (6 bases). V lost 6 bases and J 6 bases, leaving 9 bases between the germline ends. The CDR3 consists of 12 residues. Germline CDR1 MNHNY, CDR2 SVGAGI (reference sequence). CDR3 nucleotides: TGTGCCAGCAGGCCCGGGGGCAATGAGCAGTTCTTC. Translating it yields CASRPGGNEQFF.

This rearrangement joins TRBV28 to TRBJ1-1, with D hard to call. The V end was cut by 11 bases, the J end by 3 bases, with 13 bases between. The germline V gene has CDR1 MDHEN and CDR2 SYDVKM. CDR3 length equals 12 residues. The CDR3 here is CAVWSGYTEAFF. CDR3 DNA sequence: TGTGCCGTGTGGTCGGGGTACACTGAAGCTTTCTTT.

The V gene is TRBV5-4, the J gene TRBJ1-4; D not resolved. This CDR3 region has 14 residues. The V end lost 2 bases, the J end lost 3 bases, and 8 bases lay between the germline ends. Germline assignment: CDR1 SGHNT and CDR2 YYREEE (reference sequence). The DNA for the CDR3 is TGTGCCAGCAGCTTCACGGGTCCTAATGAAAAACTGTTTTTT. This sequence encodes CASSFTGPNEKLFF.

This chain uses TRBV5-1 with TRBJ2-1, with D perhaps TRBD2 (6 bases). This CDR3 spans 14 amino acids. Germline lookup yields CDR1 SGHRS and CDR2 YFSETQ. Deletions cut 1 base from V and 12 bases from J, with 17 bases between. The CDR3 DNA reads TGCGCCAGCAGCTTGAACACCGGGAGCTTAACGCAGTTCTTC. Its protein is CASSLNTGSLTQFF.

The chain recombines TRBV10-1 with TRBJ2-3; unclear D gene. Trimming pared 7 bases from V and 0 bases from J, leaving 11 bases between. This CDR3 comprises 14 residues. CDR1 is WNHNN, CDR2 SYGVQD, per germline (reference sequence). The CDR3 loop is CASKPTISTDTQYF. The CDR3 DNA sequence: TGCGCCAGCAAGCCTACAATCAGCACAGATACGCAGTATTTT.

Concerning this clone: A junction boundary mismatches the germline segment, possibly from a read error. This chain joins TRBV5-6 and TRBJ2-7; D uncertain. The CDR3 loop spans 15 amino acids. Per the germline V gene, CDR1 is SGHDT and CDR2 is YYEEEE. The DNA of the CDR3 is TGTGCCGGCAGCGAGATAAGGACGAGCTCCTACGAGCAGTACTTC. Translated: CAGSEIRTSSYEQYF.